The rows below give T cell receptor beta chains drawn from one sample of a study of CD8+ T cells in alopecia areata. The repertoire was sequenced with immunoSEQ multiplex PCR; TCRdb's copy has only in-frame clones and lacks some. The table has around 200,000 clones, roughly 60% seen once. The specimen comprised CD4+ T cells sorted from blood, sampled at week 0. These receptors came from a human donor with alopecia areata. The CDR3 runs from the conserved cysteine through the conserved F or W. Each record gives: J gene, V gene, D gene, clone size, CDR3 protein, CDR3 DNA. D genes are given only for firm matches. The size entry is marked missing in some rows and otherwise reads once, few, many or a size class.

TRBJ2-7	TRBV29-1	TRBD2	.	CSVGASGGGCREQYF	TGCAGCGTTGGAGCTAGCGGGGGGGGTTGTCGCGAGCAGTACTTC
TRBJ1-2	TRBV29-1	TRBD1	.	CSVEKGQGTGGYTF	TGCAGCGTTGAAAAGGGACAGGGTACGGGAGGCTACACCTTC
TRBJ1-4	TRBV2	.	.	CASSEGQVEEKLFF	TGTGCCAGCAGTGAAGGTCAGGTGGAGGAAAAACTGTTTTTT
TRBJ2-5	TRBV28	.	few	CASSLYRTSGTQYF	TGTGCCAGCAGTTTATATCGGACGAGCGGGACCCAGTACTTC
TRBJ2-3	TRBV5-1	TRBD2	.	CASSSLGGAPDTQYF	TGCGCCAGCAGCTCACTCGGGGGGGCGCCGGATACGCAGTATTTT
TRBJ2-1	TRBV30	.	.	CAWSLAESNNEQFF	TGTGCCTGGAGTTTGGCCGAGTCAAACAATGAGCAGTTCTTC
TRBJ2-1	TRBV5-1	.	.	CASSAPGIYNEQFF	TGCGCCAGCAGCGCCCCCGGGATTTACAATGAGCAGTTCTTC
TRBJ1-2	TRBV29-1	.	once	CSVQRGLRGYTF	TGCAGCGTCCAAAGGGGTCTTCGTGGCTACACCTTC
TRBJ2-6	TRBV30	.	few	CAWIREAGANVLTF	TGTGCCTGGATTAGGGAGGCTGGGGCCAACGTCCTGACTTTC
TRBJ2-3	TRBV29-1	TRBD1	few	CSVSTGTDTQYF	TGCAGCGTATCGACAGGGACAGATACGCAGTATTTT
TRBJ2-3	TRBV29-1	.	.	CSAYRAWDTQYF	TGCAGCGCCTATAGGGCGTGGGATACGCAGTATTTT
TRBJ1-6	TRBV19	TRBD1	.	CASSTTGVSPLHF	TGTGCCAGTAGTACAACAGGGGTATCGCCCCTCCACTTT
TRBJ1-1	TRBV5-1	.	.	CASSGGTNREAFF	TGCGCCAGCAGCGGCGGGACAAACCGCGAAGCTTTCTTT
TRBJ1-1	TRBV30	.	few	CAWNRLNTEAFF	TGTGCCTGGAACCGCCTGAACACTGAAGCTTTCTTT
TRBJ1-2	TRBV9	TRBD1	.	CASSVADRSYGYTF	TGTGCCAGCAGCGTAGCGGACAGGAGCTATGGCTACACCTTC
TRBJ2-5	TRBV6-5	.	few	CASSPRAPQETQYF	TGTGCCAGCAGTCCCCGGGCCCCCCAAGAGACCCAGTACTTC
TRBJ2-1	TRBV29-1	.	.	CSVASSSLGYNEQFF	TGCAGCGTTGCGTCCAGTTCCTTGGGGTACAATGAGCAGTTCTTC
TRBJ2-2	TRBV5-1	.	.	CASSLDGRTPNTGELFF	TGCGCCAGCAGCTTGGATGGGCGGACTCCGAACACCGGGGAGCTGTTTTTT
TRBJ2-7	TRBV11-3	TRBD1	.	CASSLGIQGYEQYF	TGTGCCAGCAGCTTAGGCATACAGGGGTACGAGCAGTACTTC
TRBJ1-6	TRBV27	.	few	CASSFTGSPLHF	TGTGCCAGCAGTTTTACTGGGTCACCCCTCCACTTT
TRBJ1-4	TRBV29-1	TRBD1	.	CSVTIQGAREKLFF	TGCAGCGTTACAATACAGGGGGCGAGGGAAAAACTGTTTTTT
TRBJ2-3	TRBV6-5	TRBD2	.	CASSYQRGLTDTQYF	TGTGCCAGCAGTTACCAGCGGGGCCTCACAGATACGCAGTATTTT
TRBJ1-1	TRBV29-1	.	few	CSIRDGGTEAFF	TGCAGCATCAGGGATGGGGGGACTGAAGCTTTCTTT
TRBJ2-3	TRBV7-8	TRBD1	.	CASSLMVQGATDTQYF	TGTGCCAGCAGCTTAATGGTACAGGGGGCGACAGATACGCAGTATTTT
TRBJ1-2	TRBV27	.	.	CASGHQFHGYTF	TGTGCCAGCGGACACCAGTTCCATGGCTACACCTTC
TRBJ2-2	TRBV29-1	.	.	CSGGVNTGELFF	TGCAGCGGGGGGGTGAACACCGGGGAGCTGTTTTTT
TRBJ1-6	TRBV30	TRBD1	.	CAWSVRSGTGREGSPLHF	TGTGCCTGGAGTGTGAGGTCCGGGACAGGGAGAGAGGGATCACCCCTCCACTTT
TRBJ2-3	TRBV7-9	TRBD2	few	CASSPPGGGKTDTQYF	TGTGCCAGCAGCCCCCCGGGCGGGGGAAAAACAGATACGCAGTATTTT
TRBJ2-2	TRBV27	.	.	CASRFQNTGELFF	TGTGCCAGCAGGTTTCAGAACACCGGGGAGCTGTTTTTT
TRBJ1-6	TRBV30	TRBD1	.	CAWRRDRENSPLHF	TGTGCCTGGAGACGGGACAGGGAAAATTCACCCCTCCACTTT
TRBJ2-2	TRBV7-8	.	.	CASSLRVSGSTGELFF	TGTGCCAGCAGCTTAAGGGTCTCGGGGAGTACCGGGGAGCTGTTTTTT
TRBJ2-1	TRBV2	TRBD1	.	CASSEADRAGKQFF	TGTGCCAGCAGTGAAGCGGACAGGGCTGGTAAGCAGTTCTTC
TRBJ2-7	TRBV10-3	.	few	CAIRGLPTYEQYF	TGTGCCATCAGGGGACTTCCCACCTACGAGCAGTACTTC
TRBJ2-3	TRBV27	.	.	CASSPQTRQGGTQYF	TGTGCCAGCAGTCCGCAAACCAGACAAGGGGGTACGCAGTATTTT
TRBJ1-2	TRBV27	.	.	CASSLLGPEGIGGYTF	TGTGCCAGCAGTTTATTGGGGCCAGAGGGTATAGGAGGCTACACCTTC
TRBJ1-1	TRBV30	TRBD1	.	CAWTTSGGNTEAFF	TGTGCCTGGACCACTTCAGGGGGGAACACTGAAGCTTTCTTT
TRBJ2-1	TRBV2	.	once	CASSALYGYEQFF	TGTGCCAGCAGTGCCCTCTACGGCTATGAGCAGTTCTTC
TRBJ1-2	TRBV27	.	few	CASSFGKFYGYTF	TGTGCCAGCAGTTTCGGAAAGTTCTATGGCTACACCTTC
TRBJ2-7	TRBV29-1	.	few	CSVEIGWGAYEQYF	TGCAGCGTTGAAATAGGGTGGGGTGCCTACGAGCAGTACTTC
TRBJ2-7	TRBV29-1	.	.	CSVGRFDEQYF	TGCAGCGTTGGCAGGTTCGACGAGCAGTACTTC
TRBJ1-2	TRBV13	.	.	CASSFHRAGTLRYTF	TGTGCCAGCAGCTTTCACCGTGCAGGGACATTGCGCTACACCTTC
TRBJ1-5	TRBV30	.	.	CAWSGTSLGTQHF	TGTGCCTGGAGTGGGACCTCCCTGGGGACCCAGCATTTT
TRBJ2-1	TRBV11-3	.	many	CASSLDPWGEQFF	TGTGCCAGCAGCCTGGACCCCTGGGGTGAGCAGTTCTTC
TRBJ1-6	TRBV5-6	.	.	CASSSNWNYNSPLHF	TGTGCCAGCAGCTCAAACTGGAATTATAATTCACCCCTCCACTTT
TRBJ2-1	TRBV7-2	TRBD2	once	CASSSGGIYNEQFF	TGTGCCAGCAGCAGCGGGGGAATATACAATGAGCAGTTCTTC
TRBJ2-7	TRBV7-2	.	once	CASSPAFGRNSYEQYF	TGTGCCAGCAGCCCAGCTTTTGGGCGGAACTCCTACGAGCAGTACTTC
TRBJ1-2	TRBV30	.	.	CAWSDPHKTIYGYTF	TGTGCCTGGAGCGACCCGCATAAGACGATTTATGGCTACACCTTC